Presented here are 20 T cell receptor beta chains from one specimen sequenced in a study of blood T cell repertoires in COVID-19. Clones were read by immunoSEQ multiplex PCR, and TCRdb kept only the in-frame ones, dropping some. The data hold some 220,000 clones, with approximately 83% observed a single time. Sequenced sample: peripheral blood. All receptors come from a woman aged 25 to 39 who had recovered from COVID-19.

The chain has TRBV24-1 and TRBJ2-1, with no clear D. Between the trimmed V and J ends, which lost 5 bases and 8 bases, there was a span of 15 bases. This CDR3 spans 14 amino acids. From germline, CDR1 is KGHDR and CDR2 SFDVKD. The CDR3 reads CATSVANNRDEQFF. As DNA, the CDR3 is TGTGCCACCAGTGTGGCAAATAATCGGGATGAGCAGTTCTTC.

The rearrangement links TRBV3-1 (or the pseudogene TRBV3-2) to TRBJ2-7; a weak D match, TRBD2 (7 bases). This CDR3 comprises 17 residues. Germline values: CDR1 LGHDT, CDR2 YNNKEL (reference sequence). The V gene lost 0 bases and the J gene lost 4 bases, with 19 bases spanning the gap. CDR3 in DNA: TGTGCCAGCAGCCAAGATAGGACTAGGGGGTGGGGATACGAGCAGTACTTC. This sequence encodes CASSQDRTRGWGYEQYF.

The chain has TRBV28 and TRBJ2-6; a possible D gene is TRBD2 (5 bases). The CDR3 loop spans 15 amino acids. Trimming cost V 3 bases and J 0 bases, with 6 bases left between them. CDR1 MDHEN and CDR2 SYDVKM come from the germline V gene. CDR3 sequence (DNA): TGTGCCAGCAGTTTGGCGGGCTCTGGGGCCAACGTCCTGACTTTC. Amino acids: CASSLAGSGANVLTF.

J is TRBJ2-2 and V is TRBV29-1; 7 bases match TRBD1. The CDR3 is made up of 15 amino acids. Germline V gives CDR1 SQVTM, CDR2 ANQGSEA. Germline trimming cut 6 bases from V and 2 bases from J; bases unmatched to any gene: 9. CDR3: CSVSDRDLNTGELFF. CDR3 DNA sequence: TGCAGCGTCTCAGACAGGGACCTCAACACCGGGGAGCTGTTTTTT.

The rearrangement links TRBV6-5 to TRBJ1-1; TRBD1 matches 9 bases. The trim removed 0 bases at V and 5 bases at J, leaving 7 bases unmatched. The length of the CDR3 is 16 residues. Germline V CDR1 and CDR2: MNHEY, SVGAGI. The CDR3 DNA reads TGTGCCAGCAGTTACTCACTGGGACAGGGAGAGACTGAAGCTTTCTTT. Its protein product is CASSYSLGQGETEAFF.

This clone was counted once. This chain links TRBV5-1 with TRBJ2-7; D is perhaps TRBD1 (7 bases). CDR1 is SGHRS and CDR2 is YFSETQ in the germline V gene. The V and J ends lost 4 bases and 2 bases respectively, with 19 bases between them. This CDR3 has 16 amino acids. CDR3 nucleotide sequence: TGCGCCAGCAGCGTGAGGGGGGACAGCGCCGCCTACGAGCAGTACTTC. Its protein product is CASSVRGDSAAYEQYF. Complete variable domain (other parts from reference TRBV5-1 and TRBJ2-7): KAGVTQTPRYLIKTRGQQVTLSCSPISGHRSVSWYQQTPGQGLQFLFEYFSETQRNKGNFPGRFSGRQFSNSRSEMNVSTLELGDSALYLCASSVRGDSAAYEQYFGPGTRLTVT.

The V call is TRBV9, the J call TRBJ2-3, with TRBD2 as a possible D gene (6 bases). The CDR3 length is 18 residues. The V end was cut by 0 bases, the J end by 2 bases, with 19 bases between. The V gene's germline CDR1 is SGDLS and CDR2 YYNGEE. DNA for the CDR3: TGTGCCAGCAGCGTAGGCTCGGGACTTAGAAAAACCACAGATACGCAGTATTTT. The encoded protein is CASSVGSGLRKTTDTQYF.

This clone came up once. The chain couples TRBV10-2 to TRBJ2-7, with 8 bases aligning to TRBD1. Trimming at V came to 5 bases and at J to 1 base, leaving 4 bases not matched to a gene. The germline gives CDR1 WSHSY, CDR2 SAAADI. This CDR3 has 14 residues. The CDR3 nucleotides read TGCGCCAGCAGTCCCCAGGGGGCTTCCTACGAGCAGTACTTC. Its translation is CASSPQGASYEQYF.

This chain connects TRBV11-3 to TRBJ1-1, with TRBD1 matching over 11 bases. CDR3 size: 17 residues. CDR1 SGHNT and CDR2 YENEEA come from the germline V gene. J gave up 4 bases and V 5 bases, and 12 bases lay outside the gene matches. The chain's CDR3 is CASSHGTGGPGSTEAFF. CDR3 DNA sequence: TGTGCCAGCAGCCACGGGACAGGGGGGCCAGGTAGCACTGAAGCTTTCTTT.

The gene calls are TRBV28 and TRBJ1-2; a possible D gene is TRBD1 (6 bases). CDR1 and CDR2 (germline): MDHEN, SYDVKM. The CDR3 has 14 residues. Trimming shortened V by 6 bases and J by 3 bases, and 14 bases separated the two germline ends. CDR3 residues: CASSPPGQYYGYTF. CDR3 sequence (DNA): TGTGCCAGCAGCCCCCCGGGACAATACTATGGCTACACCTTC.

The chain has TRBV29-1 and TRBJ2-1; TRBD2 matches at 10 bases. Germline V gene data show CDR1 as SQVTM and CDR2 as ANQGSEA. This CDR3 is 14 amino acids long. V gave up 6 bases and J gave up 2 bases; unmatched junction bases: 4. The CDR3 DNA reads TGCAGCGTCGATACTAGCGGGGCCTACAATGAGCAGTTCTTC. This sequence encodes CSVDTSGAYNEQFF.

The rearrangement joins TRBV6-6 to TRBJ2-7; D possibly corresponds to TRBD1 (6 bases). Deletions cut 6 bases from V and 6 bases from J, with 12 bases between. Looked up from germline, CDR1 is MNHNY and CDR2 is SVGAGI (reference sequence). The CDR3 contains 12 residues. CDR3 amino acids: CASSLDRFEQYF. Written as DNA, the CDR3 is TGTGCCAGCAGCCTTGACAGGTTCGAGCAGTACTTC.

A few counts support this clone. V is TRBV7-9 and J is TRBJ1-3, with D perhaps TRBD1 (5 bases). Germline loops: CDR1 SEHNR, CDR2 FQNEAQ (reference sequence). The V end was cut by 1 base, the J end by 2 bases, with 18 bases between. The CDR3 consists of 18 residues. The DNA for the CDR3 is TGTGCCAGCAGCTTAGGTGGGGCAGGAGCCCTACCTGGAAACACCATATATTTT. Encoded protein: CASSLGGAGALPGNTIYF.

The chain uses TRBV30 and TRBJ2-1, with 9 bases aligning to TRBD2. CDR1 GTSNPN and CDR2 SVGIG come from the germline V gene (reference sequence). The CDR3 is 15 amino acids. Trimming removed 3 bases from V and 5 bases from J; junction bases left unmatched: 8. CDR3 region: CAWSLWSSGNNEQFF. As DNA, the CDR3 is TGTGCCTGGAGCCTCTGGTCTAGCGGGAACAATGAGCAGTTCTTC.

The chain couples TRBV28 to TRBJ2-2, with 10 nucleotides matching TRBD2. After removal of 5 bases from V and 4 bases from J, the junction contained 4 bases not matched to a gene. Per germline, CDR1 MDHEN and CDR2 SYDVKM. This CDR3 spans 15 amino acids. CDR3 in amino acids: CASSQAGGGTGELFF. Here the CDR3 DNA reads TGTGCCAGCAGTCAAGCGGGAGGGGGCACCGGGGAGCTGTTTTTT.

DNA for the CDR3: TGTGCCAGCGTCTACCTTCCCGGAGAGACCCAGTACTTC. It yields the protein CASVYLPGETQYF. The chain joins TRBV9 to TRBJ2-5; D gene uncertain. Trimming pared 7 bases from V and 4 bases from J, leaving 14 bases between. From germline, CDR1 is SGDLS and CDR2 YYNGEE. The CDR3 is 13 residues long. Using reference TRBV9 and TRBJ2-5 for the parts outside the CDR3, the full variable domain is DSGVTQTPKHLITATGQRVTLRCSPRSGDLSVYWYQQSLDQGLQFLIQYYNGEERAKGNILERFSAQQFPDLHSELNLSSLELGDSALYFCASVYLPGETQYFGPGTRLLVL.

The V gene is TRBV4-1, the J gene TRBJ1-4, with D unclear. The ends were cut back, 3 bases at V and 8 bases at J, with 22 bases in the middle. Germline-derived CDR1 and CDR2 are MGHRA and YSYEKL. The CDR3 covers 17 residues. CDR3 amino acids: CASSHSREDLRGEKLFF. DNA for the CDR3: TGCGCCAGCAGCCACTCTAGGGAGGACCTTAGAGGGGAAAAACTGTTTTTT.

This clone has a handful of counts. The gene calls are TRBV2 and TRBJ2-2, with 7 bases that match TRBD1. This CDR3 is built from 15 residues. V was clipped by 6 bases and J by 2 bases; unmatched bases: 6. From germline, CDR1 is SNHLY and CDR2 FYNNEI. The CDR3 DNA sequence: TGTGCCAGCAGGGCCGGGGACAGCAACACCGGGGAGCTGTTTTTT. Its translation is CASRAGDSNTGELFF.

This clone was recorded many times. This sequence joins TRBV6-6 and TRBJ2-1; 10 nucleotides match TRBD2. Trimming took 4 bases from V and 9 from J; bases not matched to a gene: 6. The CDR3 is made up of 14 amino acids. CDR1 and CDR2 (germline): MNHNY, SVGAGI (reference sequence). Here the CDR3 DNA reads TGTGCCAGCAGTTTCACTAGCGGGAAGGGTGAGCAGTTCTTC. Translation: CASSFTSGKGEQFF.

The rearrangement links TRBV28 to TRBJ2-7; 8 bases line up with TRBD1. Germline-derived CDR1 and CDR2 are MDHEN and SYDVKM. V lost 2 bases to trimming and J lost 6 bases; unmatched junction nucleotides: 9. CDR3 length equals 15 residues. The CDR3 nucleotides read TGTGCCAGCAGTTTAAATACAGGGGGTCATTCCGAGCAGTACTTC. Amino acid sequence: CASSLNTGGHSEQYF.